Presented here are 26 T cell receptor beta chains from one specimen sequenced in a study of OX40 agonist ivuxolimab in advanced cancers. Sequencing used immunoSEQ multiplex PCR; TCRdb keeps in-frame clones, though not all of them. The sample lists 35,000 to 55,000 clones; about 93% were seen once. The sample consisted of CD4+ or CD8+ T cells sorted from blood, taken in a trial of the OX40 agonist ivuxolimab. All receptors come from an adult with an advanced solid tumor such as melanoma, head and neck, liver or kidney cancer.

This chain links TRBV7-2 with TRBJ2-1; D is unresolved. Per the germline V gene, CDR1 is SGHTA and CDR2 is FQGNSA. Deletions cut 5 bases from V and 8 bases from J, with 10 bases between. The CDR3 consists of 12 residues. CDR3 nucleotide sequence: TGTGCCAGCAGCCTATGGACGGATGAGCAGTTCTTC. This codes for CASSLWTDEQFF.

This clone was seen once. The J gene is TRBJ2-2, the V gene TRBV5-4; either TRBD1 or TRBD2 may supply D (5 bases each). The CDR3 covers 16 residues. Germline assignment: CDR1 SGHNT and CDR2 YYREEE (reference sequence). Trimming left V 1 base short and J 5 bases short, with 15 bases between. The CDR3 spells CASSLPRQTNTGELFF. CDR3 coding DNA: TGTGCCAGCAGCTTGCCGAGACAGACTAATACCGGGGAGCTGTTTTTT. The variable domain in full, completed from reference TRBV5-4 and TRBJ2-2, reads ETGVTQSPTHLIKTRGQQVTLRCSSQSGHNTVSWYQQALGQGPQFIFQYYREEENGRGNFPPRFSGLQFPNYSSELNVNALELDDSALYLCASSLPRQTNTGELFFGEGSRLTVL.

This chain joins TRBV30 and TRBJ1-4; D may be TRBD1 (5 bases). The V end lost 2 bases, the J end lost 6 bases, and 16 bases lay between the germline ends. The V gene's germline CDR1 is GTSNPN and CDR2 SVGIG (reference sequence). The CDR3 contains 15 residues. The CDR3 region has the DNA TGTGCCTGGAGTCCTCTCGAGGGGTTGGATGAAAAACTGTTTTTT. It is translated as CAWSPLEGLDEKLFF.

The gene calls are TRBV5-8 and TRBJ2-1; no clear D. In germline, CDR1 is SGHTS, CDR2 YDEGEE. With 4 bases removed from V and 5 bases from J, the gap between germline ends came to 7 bases. This CDR3 has 12 amino acids. The CDR3 here is CASSRPNNEQFF. The CDR3 DNA sequence: TGTGCCAGCAGCCGACCTAACAATGAGCAGTTCTTC.

The chain uses TRBV11-1 and TRBJ2-1; possible D gene TRBD2, 6 bases. The CDR3 length is 19 residues. The germline V and J ends were trimmed by 1 base and 0 bases, with 19 bases remaining between them. Germline assignment: CDR1 SGHAT and CDR2 FQDESV (reference sequence). The CDR3 DNA sequence: TGTGCCAGCAGCTTAGGTGGAGGGAAACCCATCAGCTCCTACAATGAGCAGTTCTTC. This sequence encodes CASSLGGGKPISSYNEQFF.

V is TRBV9 and J is TRBJ1-1; tentatively, D is TRBD1 (6 bases). Trimming pared 0 bases from V and 2 bases from J, leaving 8 bases between. Germline-derived CDR1 and CDR2 are SGDLS and YYNGEE. CDR3 size: 14 residues. CDR3 sequence reads: CASSVGTANTEAFF. For the CDR3, the DNA is TGTGCCAGCAGCGTAGGGACAGCCAACACTGAAGCTTTCTTT.

The J gene is TRBJ2-7, the V gene TRBV2, with 8 nucleotides matching TRBD2. Germline assignment: CDR1 SNHLY and CDR2 FYNNEI. The CDR3 runs to 12 residues. J lost 5 bases, V lost 6 bases, and 3 bases had no gene match. The CDR3: CASSKLADEQYF. The CDR3 DNA follows: TGTGCCAGCAGCAAACTAGCGGACGAGCAGTACTTC.

As to this clone: The sample holds other DNA sequences that translate to the same CDR3. J is TRBJ2-7 and V is TRBV25-1; 7 bases are a match to TRBD1. The CDR3 is made up of 13 amino acids. CDR1 is MGHDK and CDR2 is SYGVNS in the germline V gene. CDR3 nucleotide sequence: TGTGCTACCAGGACAGGCACCTGGGACGAGCAGTACTTC. Translating it yields CATRTGTWDEQYF.

The sample holds one count of this clone. V and J are TRBV4-2 and TRBJ2-7; D unclear. This CDR3 spans 12 amino acids. The V and J ends lost 8 bases and 1 base respectively, with 9 bases between them. In germline, CDR1 is LGHNA, CDR2 YNFKEQ. The CDR3 DNA follows: TGTGCCAGCCAGGACGGTTCCTACGAGCAGTACTTC. The encoded protein is CASQDGSYEQYF.

The chain links TRBV19 to TRBJ2-1; 12 bases are shared with TRBD2. The V segment lost 10 bases and the J segment 9 bases; nucleotides outside the gene matches: 10. This CDR3 comprises 14 residues. Germline CDR1 and CDR2: LNHDA and SQIVND (reference sequence). CDR3 sequence: CATETSGSSFEQFF. The DNA for the CDR3 is TGTGCCACCGAGACTAGCGGGAGTTCCTTTGAGCAGTTCTTC.

This sequence joins TRBV6-4 and TRBJ2-7, with D tentatively TRBD1 or TRBD2 (5 bases each). Germline V gene data show CDR1 as MRHNA and CDR2 as SNTAGT. V was cut by 3 bases and J by 0 bases, with 9 bases left in between. There are 14 residues in the CDR3. For the CDR3, the DNA is TGTGCCAGCAGTGAGAGAGGGGTCTCCTACGAGCAGTACTTC. The encoded protein is CASSERGVSYEQYF.

The V call is TRBV28, the J call TRBJ2-7; 7 bases fit TRBD2. The CDR3 extends over 14 amino acids. Germline trimming cut 6 bases from V and 3 bases from J; bases unmatched to any gene: 8. The V gene's germline CDR1 is MDHEN and CDR2 SYDVKM. The CDR3 DNA reads TGTGCCAGCAGGGGAGGGCAGGGCCACTACGAGCAGTACTTC. It translates to CASRGGQGHYEQYF.

About this clone: The germline gene is not matched at one end of the junction; a read error may be the cause. V is TRBV4-1 and J is TRBJ1-4; D gene uncertain. The CDR3 sequence is 13 residues long. Germline values: CDR1 MGHRA, CDR2 YSYEKL. CDR3 sequence: CASSATYSYRAVF. The CDR3 DNA reads as TGCGCCAGCAGTGCCACCTACAGTTATAGGGCGGTTTTT.

The chain employs TRBV19 and TRBJ1-1; D not resolved. Germline V gives CDR1 LNHDA, CDR2 SQIVND (reference sequence). The CDR3 sequence is 14 residues long. V was shortened by 7 bases and J by 4 bases, with 16 bases between the two germline ends. The CDR3 spells CASTHRSGRTEAFF. The CDR3, as DNA: TGTGCCAGTACCCATCGATCGGGTCGCACTGAAGCTTTCTTT.

The gene calls are TRBV11-2 and TRBJ1-2; D unresolved. Germline CDR1 and CDR2: SGHAT and FQNNGV. CDR3 length: 15 amino acids. Trimming cost V 1 base and J 5 bases, with 14 bases left between them. The CDR3 nucleotides are TGTGCCAGCAGCTTAGTGTCCGGTTCTTGGTATGGCTACACCTTC. Translation: CASSLVSGSWYGYTF.

The chain has TRBV27 and TRBJ2-1; 9 bases fit TRBD2. Germline lookup yields CDR1 MNHEY and CDR2 SMNVEV (reference sequence). The CDR3 has 15 amino acids. V shed 6 bases, J shed 1 base, and the junction held 4 bases outside the gene matches. The CDR3 nucleotides read TGTGCCAGCAGACTTAGCGGGAGATCCTACAATGAGCAGTTCTTC. Its protein product is CASRLSGRSYNEQFF.

The V gene is TRBV9, the J gene TRBJ1-2, with TRBD1 identical over 10 bases. CDR1 SGDLS and CDR2 YYNGEE come from the germline V gene. The CDR3 covers 18 residues. The ends lost 3 bases at V and 8 bases at J; junction bases unmatched: 19. DNA of the CDR3: TGTGCCAGCAGCGGCCAGCGGGACAGGGGCATCATCTCCCACGGCTACACCTTC. Its protein is CASSGQRDRGIISHGYTF.

The DNA of the CDR3 is TGTGCCAGCAGCAGAGGTAATGGAGGCGGGGAGCTGTTTTTT. As protein: CASSRGNGGGELFF. This chain uses TRBV5-4 with TRBJ2-2; possible D gene TRBD2, 5 bases. Germline CDR1 is SGHNT and CDR2 is YYREEE (reference sequence). This CDR3 has 14 residues. The V gene lost 4 bases and the J gene lost 7 bases, with 14 bases spanning the gap.

The chain joins TRBV7-9 to TRBJ2-1; maybe TRBD1 (7 bases). The length of the CDR3 is 15 residues. V was trimmed by 1 base and J by 4 bases, leaving 11 bases between them. CDR1 SEHNR and CDR2 FQNEAQ come from the germline V gene (reference sequence). The CDR3 sequence: CASSLVSGGYNEQFF. In nucleotides, the CDR3 is TGTGCCAGCAGCTTAGTCTCAGGGGGGTACAATGAGCAGTTCTTC.

The chain joins TRBV7-8 to TRBJ2-3; 11 nucleotides align to TRBD2. The length of the CDR3 is 18 residues. Germline values: CDR1 SGHVS, CDR2 FQNEAQ. Unmatched junction bases numbered 9, after V lost 1 base and J lost 3 bases. CDR3 DNA: TGTGCCAGCAGCTTAGTCTCAATTGTAGCGGGAGGGACAGATACGCAGTATTTT. This sequence encodes CASSLVSIVAGGTDTQYF.

The chain is built from TRBV19 and TRBJ1-2, with D possibly TRBD1 on 6 matching bases. The CDR3 totals 15 residues. Deletions cut 5 bases from V and 3 bases from J, with 16 bases between. CDR1 and CDR2 (germline): LNHDA, SQIVND (reference sequence). The DNA of the CDR3 is TGTGCCAGTAGTGGACACAGGGAAGGGTACTATGGCTACACCTTC. Its protein product is CASSGHREGYYGYTF. Filled out from reference TRBV19 and TRBJ1-2, the complete variable domain reads DGGITQSPKYLFRKEGQNVTLSCEQNLNHDAMYWYRQDPGQGLRLIYYSQIVNDFQKGDIAEGYSVSREKKESFPLTVTSAQKNPTAFYLCASSGHREGYYGYTFGSGTRLTVV.

V gene TRBV6-6 combines with J gene TRBJ2-6, with D hard to call. Deletions cut 5 bases from V and 0 bases from J, with 5 bases between. The CDR3 totals 14 residues. CDR1 and CDR2 from the germline V gene are MNHNY and SVGAGI (reference sequence). The CDR3 DNA reads as TGTGCCAGCAGTCCCTACTCTGGGGCCAACGTCCTGACTTTC. Its protein product is CASSPYSGANVLTF.

V is TRBV5-4 and J is TRBJ2-7, with D uncertain. The CDR3 runs to 14 residues. Germline V gene lookup returns CDR1 SGHNT and CDR2 YYREEE (reference sequence). Trimming left V 4 bases short and J 7 bases short, with 18 bases between. This CDR3 is CASSHSYNSREQYF. In nucleotides, the CDR3 is TGTGCCAGCAGCCATTCGTACAATTCAAGGGAGCAGTACTTC.

J is TRBJ1-2 and V is TRBV4-2; D gene unclear. The CDR3 contains 13 residues. Trimming took 1 base from V and 4 from J, leaving 7 bases between them. The germline CDR1 and CDR2 sequences are LGHNA and YNFKEQ. The CDR3 sequence is CASSQATTYGYTF. In DNA form, the CDR3 reads TGTGCCAGCAGCCAAGCAACAACCTATGGCTACACCTTC.

This chain links TRBV19 with TRBJ2-7, with a possible D match to TRBD2 (6 bases). Trimming cost V 1 base and J 3 bases, with 13 bases left between them. Germline V CDR1 and CDR2: LNHDA, SQIVND (reference sequence). This CDR3 has 15 amino acids. DNA of the CDR3: TGTGCCAGTAGTATAGCCGGGGGTGAGGTCTACGAGCAGTACTTC. It codes for CASSIAGGEVYEQYF.

This chain joins TRBV7-3 and TRBJ2-3; D gene ambiguous. The CDR3 sequence is 13 residues long. From germline, CDR1 is SGHTA and CDR2 FQGTGA. Trimming took 4 bases from V and 7 from J, leaving 12 bases between them. CDR3 protein: CASSSPRVNTQYF. The CDR3 DNA reads TGTGCCAGCAGCTCCCCCAGAGTCAATACGCAGTATTTT.